These T cell receptor beta chains were read from a single sample in a study of Ad26.COV2.S vaccination and SARS-CoV-2 variants. TCRdb keeps only in-frame clones here, not all; method: immunoSEQ multiplex PCR. The table lists 250,000 to 300,000 clones, 70% to 90% of them singletons. Sequenced material: peripheral blood, taken in a trial of Ad26.COV2.S vaccine versus placebo. These receptors were collected from a person between 18 and 59 years old who received the Ad26.COV2.S COVID-19 vaccine or a placebo. Each CDR3 is given with its conserved first and last residue. A D gene is named only where the DNA matches it firmly. Part of the rows lack a size; the others show once, few, many or a class for expanded clones.

>-|TRBJ1-4|TRBV4-1|-
TGCGCCAGCAGACCCCAGGGTGAAAAACTGTTTTTT
CASRPQGEKLFF
>-|TRBJ2-1|TRBV7-2|TRBD2
TGTGCCAGCAGCCCCGGACTAGCGGGCTACAATGAGCAGTTCTTC
CASSPGLAGYNEQFF
>once|TRBJ1-6|TRBV18|-
TGTGCCAGCTCACCCCTGCCCCGGGAGTCTTCGACACCCCTCCACTTT
CASSPLPRESSTPLHF
>-|TRBJ1-1|TRBV4-1|-
TGCGCCAGCAGCCAAGGGATGGGGAACACTGAAGCTTTCTTT
CASSQGMGNTEAFF
>-|TRBJ1-4|TRBV2|TRBD1
TGTGCCAGCAGTCAAACCGGGACAGAGAATGAAAAACTGTTTTTT
CASSQTGTENEKLFF
>-|TRBJ2-7|TRBV19|-
TGTGCCAGTAGTACCCCCCCGGGGGACGGGCAGTACTTC
CASSTPPGDGQYF
>-|TRBJ1-3|TRBV12-5|-
TGTGCTAGTGGTTTGGAGGGTAACACCATATATTTT
CASGLEGNTIYF
>once|TRBJ2-1|TRBV11-3|-
TGTGCCAGCAGCTTAAGTGGTACAGGTCCCTACAATGAGCAGTTCTTC
CASSLSGTGPYNEQFF
>-|TRBJ2-1|TRBV12-3/TRBV12-4|-
TGTGCCAGCAGTTTACAGGGTGAGCAGTTCTTC
CASSLQGEQFF
>-|TRBJ2-7|TRBV28|TRBD1
TGTGCCAGCAGTTTCCCGGACAGGTTCTACGAGCAGTACTTC
CASSFPDRFYEQYF
>-|TRBJ1-1|TRBV21-1|-
TGTGCCAGTTACCGGGCCTTCTTT
CASYRAFF